Following are 23 T cell receptor beta chains from one sample sequenced in a study of OX40 agonist ivuxolimab in advanced cancers. TCRdb's copy holds only in-frame clones and misses some; the assay was immunoSEQ multiplex PCR. The table includes about 64,000 clones, more than 80% detected once. The source material was CD4+ or CD8+ T cells sorted from blood, sampled in a trial of the OX40 agonist ivuxolimab. These TCRs come from an adult with an advanced solid tumor such as melanoma, head and neck, liver or kidney cancer.

V gene TRBV9 combines with J gene TRBJ1-4, with D perhaps TRBD1 (5 bases). V was shortened by 2 bases and J by 8 bases, with 13 bases between the two germline ends. The CDR3 consists of 14 residues. The germline V gene encodes CDR1 SGDLS and CDR2 YYNGEE. The CDR3 coding sequence is TGTGCCAGCAGCGTCGGGCAGGGCGGGGAAAAACTGTTTTTT. Its protein product is CASSVGQGGEKLFF.

V usage is TRBV5-1 and J usage is TRBJ2-5, with a tentative D call TRBD2 (6 bases). There are 14 residues in the CDR3. The germline V gene has CDR1 SGHRS and CDR2 YFSETQ. Deletions cut 7 bases from V and 2 bases from J, with 15 bases between. CDR3 DNA: TGCGCCAGCCGATCCGCGGGGTATCAAGAGACCCAGTACTTC. This translates into CASRSAGYQETQYF.

CDR3: CASSQGPRLPRSYNEQFF. In DNA, the CDR3 is TGCGCCAGCAGCCAGGGTCCTCGACTGCCCCGGTCCTACAATGAGCAGTTCTTC. This chain connects TRBV4-1 to TRBJ2-1; D is unresolved. This CDR3 spans 18 amino acids. Germline V lookup: CDR1 MGHRA, CDR2 YSYEKL. V lost 3 bases to trimming and J lost 1 base, with 19 bases between them.

This clone is a singleton in its sample. V is TRBV12-5 and J is TRBJ2-3, with 7 bases identical to TRBD2. Germline values: CDR1 LGHNT, CDR2 FRNRAP. The junction had 6 bases not matched to a gene; V was cut back by 0 bases and J by 0 bases. The CDR3 spans 17 residues. The DNA of the CDR3 is TGTGCTAGTGGTTTGGTACGGGGCGGGAGAAGCACAGATACGCAGTATTTT. Its protein is CASGLVRGGRSTDTQYF.

This chain connects TRBV14 to TRBJ2-6; 7 bases map to TRBD1. The CDR3 length is 16 residues. J was trimmed by 3 bases and V by 3 bases; bases with no gene match: 5. Per the germline V gene, CDR1 is SGHDN and CDR2 is FVKESK. Here the CDR3 reads CASSQSRGFGANVLTF. The CDR3 DNA sequence: TGTGCCAGCAGCCAGAGCAGGGGGTTTGGGGCCAACGTCCTGACTTTC.

The V call is TRBV5-4, the J call TRBJ1-1; D uncertain. Germline CDR1 is SGHNT and CDR2 is YYREEE (reference sequence). CDR3 size: 13 residues. The V and J ends lost 4 bases and 0 bases respectively, with 7 bases between them. The CDR3 loop is CASSPSLNTEAFF. The CDR3 nucleotides read TGTGCCAGCAGCCCTTCGCTGAACACTGAAGCTTTCTTT.

This sequence joins TRBV19 and TRBJ2-5; the D is unclear. Germline CDR1 reads LNHDA; CDR2 reads SQIVND (reference sequence). The CDR3 sequence is 11 residues long. Trimming removed 6 bases at V and 5 bases at J, with 7 bases between. CDR3 region: CASRRYETQYF. CDR3 coding DNA: TGTGCCAGTAGGAGATATGAGACCCAGTACTTC.

This rearrangement joins TRBV18 to TRBJ2-3, with 13 bases lining up with TRBD2. The CDR3 length is 17 residues. CDR1 KGHSH and CDR2 LQKENI come from the germline V gene. The ends lost 4 bases at V and 3 bases at J; junction bases unmatched: 7. The CDR3 protein is CASSRRTSGRATDTQYF. In nucleotides, the CDR3 is TGTGCCAGCTCACGAAGAACTAGCGGGAGGGCGACAGATACGCAGTATTTT.

This clone was seen more than once but under ten times. The J gene is TRBJ1-4, the V gene TRBV2, with 7 bases identical to TRBD1. Trimming took 4 bases from V and 3 from J; bases not matched to a gene: 5. The CDR3 loop spans 15 amino acids. CDR1 is SNHLY, CDR2 FYNNEI, per germline. The CDR3 region has the DNA TGTGCCAGCAGTGCCCGACAGGGCCCTAATGAAAAACTGTTTTTT. Its protein is CASSARQGPNEKLFF.

This sequence joins TRBV6-1 and TRBJ2-7, with no clear D. Germline V lookup: CDR1 MNHNS, CDR2 SASEGT. V shed 6 bases and J shed 7 bases, with 10 bases lying between them. This CDR3 spans 11 amino acids. The CDR3 loop reads CASRGSGEQYF. The CDR3 region has the DNA TGTGCCAGCAGAGGGTCTGGGGAGCAGTACTTC.

This sequence joins TRBV11-2 and TRBJ1-1; D gene uncertain. The CDR3 runs to 13 residues. V was pared by 2 bases and J by 3 bases, with 7 bases between. Per the germline V gene, CDR1 is SGHAT and CDR2 is FQNNGV. The CDR3 DNA sequence: TGTGCCAGCAGCTTACTGCCTCACACTGAAGCTTTCTTT. Amino acids: CASSLLPHTEAFF.

The J gene is TRBJ2-7, the V gene TRBV11-2; TRBD1 or TRBD2 may be the D gene (5 bases each). V lost 5 bases and J 3 bases, leaving 8 bases between the germline ends. Germline lookup yields CDR1 SGHAT and CDR2 FQNNGV. This CDR3 region has 12 residues. In DNA, the CDR3 is TGTGCCAGCAGCATTGGGGGCTACGAGCAGTACTTC. Its protein product is CASSIGGYEQYF.

This clone was seen only a few times. Other nucleotide sequences from this sample produce the same CDR3. The chain uses TRBV5-1 and TRBJ1-1; D gene ambiguous. The CDR3 consists of 15 residues. V was trimmed by 3 bases and J by 1 base, leaving 13 bases between them. Germline V CDR1 and CDR2: SGHRS, YFSETQ. The CDR3 loop is CASSSTGRENTEAFF. The CDR3 region has the DNA TGCGCCAGCAGCTCAACGGGGAGGGAGAACACTGAAGCTTTCTTT.

The genes are TRBV4-3 and TRBJ2-5, with D possibly TRBD2 on 5 matching bases. Trimming stripped 0 bases from V and 4 bases from J, with 15 bases between. Germline values: CDR1 LGHNA, CDR2 YSLEER. The CDR3 is made up of 16 amino acids. The CDR3 region is CASSQDKSSLGETQYF. The DNA for the CDR3 is TGCGCCAGCAGCCAAGATAAGTCTAGCTTGGGAGAGACCCAGTACTTC.

This clone was recorded once. The rearrangement links TRBV6-6 to TRBJ1-1, with D unclear. Trimming removed 8 bases from V and 3 bases from J, with 13 bases in between. Germline values: CDR1 MNHNY, CDR2 SVGAGI (reference sequence). The CDR3 length is 13 residues. The CDR3 nucleotides read TGTGCCAGCCGACTTGGAGGTGACACTGAAGCTTTCTTT. Its translation is CASRLGGDTEAFF.

This clone was counted only a few times. The gene calls are TRBV30 and TRBJ1-3; D is uncertain. This CDR3 spans 12 amino acids. CDR1 and CDR2 from the germline V gene are GTSNPN and SVGIG (reference sequence). V was clipped by 2 bases and J by 0 bases, with 2 bases between them. Here the CDR3 DNA reads TGTGCCTGGAGTCTCTCTGGAAACACCATATATTTT. Translated: CAWSLSGNTIYF.

The chain recombines TRBV6-6 with TRBJ1-6; TRBD1 might be the D (5 bases). The length of the CDR3 is 14 residues. CDR1 is MNHNY and CDR2 is SVGAGI in the germline V gene (reference sequence). V dropped 8 bases and J dropped 7 bases, with 15 bases sitting between them. The DNA of the CDR3 is TGTGCCAGCTTTTATGGGACGGACAATTCACCCCTCCACTTT. Its translation: CASFYGTDNSPLHF.

This rearrangement joins TRBV7-2 to TRBJ1-5; TRBD1 is a possible D gene (6 bases). Trimming removed 4 bases at V and 2 bases at J, with 15 bases between. Germline CDR1 is SGHTA and CDR2 is FQGNSA. CDR3 length: 16 residues. CDR3 residues: CASSSQQGWGNQPQHF. DNA for the CDR3: TGTGCCAGCAGCTCTCAACAGGGATGGGGCAATCAGCCCCAGCATTTT.

The V call is TRBV5-1, the J call TRBJ2-7; 8 nucleotides match TRBD2. CDR3 size: 14 residues. V shed 0 bases, J shed 6 bases, and the junction held 5 bases outside the gene matches. Germline loops: CDR1 SGHRS, CDR2 YFSETQ. CDR3 protein: CASSLAASGSEQYF. DNA of the CDR3: TGCGCCAGCAGCTTGGCCGCGAGCGGGAGCGAGCAGTACTTC.

The chain employs TRBV29-1 and TRBJ2-3, with a possible D match to TRBD2 (7 bases). Germline V gene sequence: CDR1 SQVTM, CDR2 ANQGSEA. The CDR3 spans 15 residues. Trimming removed 1 base at V and 3 bases at J, with 14 bases between. This CDR3 is CSVEGGRGPTDTQYF. CDR3 sequence (DNA): TGCAGCGTTGAAGGGGGGCGGGGGCCGACAGATACGCAGTATTTT.

The chain is built from TRBV4-1 and TRBJ1-2, with 9 bases matching TRBD1. The CDR3 contains 15 residues. Germline trimming cut 3 bases from V and 7 bases from J; bases unmatched to any gene: 9. Germline assignment: CDR1 MGHRA and CDR2 YSYEKL. CDR3 sequence reads: CASSQTFRDRVGYTF. The CDR3 DNA reads as TGCGCCAGCAGCCAGACCTTCCGGGACAGGGTTGGCTACACCTTC.

V and J are TRBV7-9 and TRBJ2-2; D is undetermined. Germline V gives CDR1 SEHNR, CDR2 FQNEAQ (reference sequence). Trimming removed 5 bases from V and 4 bases from J, with 17 bases in between. The CDR3 length is 16 residues. CDR3 nucleotide sequence: TGTGCCAGCAGCCTAAAGGGCGTGGTGGGCACCGGGGAGCTGTTTTTT. Protein sequence: CASSLKGVVGTGELFF.

This clone has just one count. J is TRBJ1-2 and V is TRBV30, with D possibly TRBD1 on 6 matching bases. This CDR3 has 13 amino acids. V was trimmed by 4 bases and J by 7 bases, leaving 16 bases between them. CDR1 is GTSNPN and CDR2 is SVGIG in the germline V gene (reference sequence). The CDR3: CAWKTGNFRGYTF. CDR3 coding DNA: TGTGCCTGGAAGACAGGAAATTTTCGTGGCTACACCTTC.